This note documents a single T cell receptor (beta chain) sequence. This record comes from a study of T cells in localized non-small cell lung cancer. The assay was immunoSEQ multiplex PCR, and TCRdb's table has in-frame clones only and misses some. The table shows tens of thousands of clones, with over 75% occurring only once. The input for sequencing was peripheral blood, taken before any cancer treatment. The receptor was isolated from a male donor aged 60 or over with stage III squamous cell lung carcinoma.

CDR3 coding DNA: TGTGCCAGCAGCTCGAACAGGGGCGGTGGCTACACCTTC. This gives the protein CASSSNRGGGYTF. The rearrangement joins TRBV7-9 to TRBJ1-2; 7 bases align to TRBD1. Germline loops: CDR1 SEHNR, CDR2 FQNEAQ (reference sequence). With 4 bases clipped from V and 7 bases from J, the junction kept 6 bases outside the gene matches. The CDR3 extends over 13 amino acids.